What follows are 9 T cell receptor beta chains derived from one specimen sequenced in a study of cytomegalovirus exposure and HLA in healthy donors. PCR involved 60 Vbeta and 13 Jbeta primers. Here immunoSEQ multiplex PCR was the method, and the copy in TCRdb shows in-frame clones only, minus some. The data contain 150,000 to 200,000 clones, over 60% of them singletons. Material for sequencing was PBMCs. Receptor source: a middle-aged man in good health and CMV-seronegative.

V and J are TRBV19 and TRBJ1-2; 9 positions agree with TRBD1. The CDR3 runs to 17 residues. Germline CDR1 and CDR2: LNHDA and SQIVND (reference sequence). The V gene end was trimmed by 5 bases and the J gene end by 2 bases; junction bases not matched to a gene: 12. The chain's CDR3 is CASSPGTGNRLNYGYTF. CDR3 DNA sequence: TGTGCCAGTAGTCCCGGGACAGGGAATCGACTGAACTATGGCTACACCTTC.

This clone came up a few times. The V call is TRBV7-2, the J call TRBJ2-5; 10 bases are a match to TRBD2. Trimming took 1 base from V and 7 from J; bases not matched to a gene: 9. The CDR3 runs to 16 residues. Germline CDR1 and CDR2: SGHTA and FQGNSA. The CDR3 coding sequence is TGTGCCAGCAGCTTAGATGGACTAGCGGTGGGAGGGACCCAGTACTTC. Protein: CASSLDGLAVGGTQYF.

The rearrangement joins TRBV6-6 to TRBJ1-2, with TRBD1 identical over 9 bases. The CDR3 sequence is 14 residues long. CDR1 is MNHNY and CDR2 is SVGAGI in the germline V gene (reference sequence). V lost 6 bases to trimming and J lost 6 bases; unmatched junction nucleotides: 8. The CDR3 sequence is CASRSSGTGNGYTF. The CDR3 coding sequence is TGTGCCAGCAGATCGTCCGGGACAGGGAATGGCTACACCTTC.

This clone was seen only once. The chain combines TRBV19 with TRBJ1-1, with TRBD1 as a possible D gene (6 bases). Germline assignment: CDR1 LNHDA and CDR2 SQIVND (reference sequence). The CDR3 extends over 13 amino acids. CDR3 in DNA: TGTGCAACAGGGATACAGTTGGACACTGAAGCTTTCTTT. Translated: CATGIQLDTEAFF.

J is TRBJ2-2 and V is TRBV5-5, with D perhaps TRBD1 (5 bases). The V and J ends lost 2 bases and 5 bases respectively, with 13 bases between them. Germline V gene lookup returns CDR1 SGHKS and CDR2 YYEKEE (reference sequence). This CDR3 spans 15 amino acids. Here the CDR3 DNA reads TGTGCCAGCAGCTTAACAGGCCCAGGTACCGGGGAGCTGTTTTTT. This sequence encodes CASSLTGPGTGELFF.

This chain connects TRBV5-7 to TRBJ2-3; D perhaps matches TRBD1 (5 bases). TRBV5-7 is placed among ORFs of uncertain function. Trimming stripped 5 bases from V and 2 bases from J, with 15 bases between. This CDR3 has 15 amino acids. The CDR3 coding sequence is TGTGCCAGCAGTTTTGCCCGACAGATCACAGATACGCAGTATTTT. Its protein product is CASSFARQITDTQYF.

The chain recombines TRBV7-2 with TRBJ1-6; 8 positions match TRBD1. Per the germline V gene, CDR1 is SGHTA and CDR2 is FQGNSA. The CDR3 has 14 residues. Unmatched junction bases numbered 3, after V lost 4 bases and J lost 7 bases. CDR3 in amino acids: CASSSHRGNSPLHF. The CDR3 DNA reads as TGTGCCAGCAGCTCCCACAGGGGGAATTCACCCCTCCACTTT.

This chain joins TRBV10-2 and TRBJ2-7; no reliable D call. CDR3 length: 12 amino acids. V lost 8 bases and J lost 4, with 12 bases in between. Germline V lookup: CDR1 WSHSY, CDR2 SAAADI. Written as DNA, the CDR3 is TGCGCCAGCTCCCTAGGTGGATACGAGCAGTACTTC. Protein: CASSLGGYEQYF.

The chain has TRBV10-3 and TRBJ1-1; D gene unclear. Germline-derived CDR1 and CDR2 are ENHRY and SYGVKD. Trimming left V 0 bases short and J 7 bases short, with 9 bases between. This CDR3 comprises 13 residues. CDR3 nucleotide sequence: TGTGCCATCAGTGAGTCGAATCAGGATGAAGCTTTCTTT. This codes for CAISESNQDEAFF.